The 32 T cell receptor beta chains given below trace back to one sample, sequenced in a study of shared clonotypes between healthy human individuals. Method: immunoSEQ multiplex PCR; TCRdb's copy keeps in-frame clones and lacks some. This repertoire shows a few million clones, approximately 90% found once; its top ten account for around 0.14%. The sequencing input was naive CD4+ T cells sorted from blood. The subset denotes: CD45RA+ positively selected. The receptors were gathered from a young man in good health.

V usage is TRBV10-1 and J usage is TRBJ2-3; D remains ambiguous. Germline lookup yields CDR1 WNHNN and CDR2 SYGVQD (reference sequence). This CDR3 spans 14 amino acids. V was cut by 3 bases and J by 2 bases, with 9 bases left in between. CDR3 nucleotides: TGCGCCAGCAGTGATGAACCGCTCACAGATACGCAGTATTTT. Its translation: CASSDEPLTDTQYF.

This sequence joins TRBV18 and TRBJ1-1; tentatively, D is TRBD1 (5 bases). CDR1 and CDR2 from the germline V gene are KGHSH and LQKENI. The CDR3 loop spans 17 amino acids. Trimming removed 1 base at V and 0 bases at J, with 15 bases between. For the CDR3, the DNA is TGTGCCAGCTCACCACGGGCGCAGGGCATCATGAACACTGAAGCTTTCTTT. Amino acid sequence: CASSPRAQGIMNTEAFF.

The rearrangement links TRBV5-1 to TRBJ2-1; 11 positions match TRBD1. Germline V gene sequence: CDR1 SGHRS, CDR2 YFSETQ. The CDR3 has 13 residues. Trimming removed 6 bases from V and 7 bases from J; junction bases left unmatched: 3. The chain's CDR3 is CASNGQGANEQFF. The CDR3 DNA reads as TGCGCCAGCAATGGACAGGGGGCGAATGAGCAGTTCTTC.

The V gene is TRBV28, the J gene TRBJ2-4, with a possible D match to TRBD1 (5 bases). CDR1 is MDHEN, CDR2 SYDVKM, per germline. The CDR3 has 13 residues. The V gene lost 3 bases and the J gene lost 5 bases, with 8 bases spanning the gap. This chain's CDR3 is CASSFSTENIQYF. The CDR3 DNA reads TGTGCCAGCAGTTTTTCGACAGAAAACATTCAGTACTTC. Variable domain in full (rest from reference TRBV28 and TRBJ2-4): DVKVTQSSRYLVKRTGEKVFLECVQDMDHENMFWYRQDPGLGLRLIYFSYDVKMKEKGDIPEGYSVSREKKERFSLILESASTNQTSMYLCASSFSTENIQYFGAGTRLSVL.

In this sample, this clone turned up once. The J gene is TRBJ1-5, the V gene TRBV6-1; D not certain. This CDR3 region has 15 residues. CDR1 and CDR2 from the germline V gene are MNHNS and SASEGT. V was clipped by 0 bases and J by 5 bases, with 11 bases between them. CDR3 in amino acids: CASSEARQRYQPQHF. The CDR3 nucleotides read TGTGCCAGCAGTGAAGCGAGGCAGCGTTATCAGCCCCAGCATTTT.

V gene TRBV7-9 combines with J gene TRBJ2-5; TRBD1 aligns across 8 bases. The CDR3 sequence is 17 residues long. With V trimmed by 4 bases and J by 4 bases, 14 bases remained unmatched. The germline V gene has CDR1 SEHNR and CDR2 FQNEAQ (reference sequence). CDR3 sequence (DNA): TGTGCCAGCAGCTCCCTCGACAGGGGAAGGGGCGGAGAGACCCAGTACTTC. Encoded protein: CASSSLDRGRGGETQYF.

CDR3 loop: CASSNNMAGELFF. In DNA form, the CDR3 reads TGTGCCAGCAGCAATAATATGGCCGGGGAGCTGTTTTTT. The chain carries TRBV7-9 and TRBJ2-2; D remains ambiguous. The CDR3 is 13 amino acids. The ends were cut back, 5 bases at V and 6 bases at J, with 10 bases in the middle. Germline V lookup: CDR1 SEHNR, CDR2 FQNEAQ (reference sequence).

This chain joins TRBV18 and TRBJ1-1; D unresolved. This CDR3 has 12 residues. The germline V and J ends were trimmed by 3 bases and 6 bases, with 8 bases remaining between them. From germline, CDR1 is KGHSH and CDR2 LQKENI. DNA for the CDR3: TGTGCCAGCTCACCCGGGTACCCTGAAGCTTTCTTT. Its translation: CASSPGYPEAFF. Combining the CDR3 with reference TRBV18 and TRBJ1-1 gives the whole variable domain NAGVMQNPRHLVRRRGQEARLRCSPMKGHSHVYWYRQLPEEGLKFMVYLQKENIIDESGMPKERFSAEFPKEGPSILRIQQVVRGDSAAYFCASSPGYPEAFFGQGTRLTVV.

The rearrangement links TRBV2 to TRBJ1-1, with D possibly matching TRBD1 (6 bases). The CDR3 loop spans 14 amino acids. The germline CDR1 and CDR2 sequences are SNHLY and FYNNEI. V gave up 7 bases and J gave up 1 base, with 13 bases separating them. CDR3: CASKLQGANTEAFF. The CDR3 region has the DNA TGTGCCAGCAAATTACAGGGAGCGAACACTGAAGCTTTCTTT.

The chain carries TRBV7-9 and TRBJ2-7; 10 bases fit TRBD2. The J segment lost 1 base and the V segment lost 3 bases, leaving 6 bases of the junction unmatched. Germline V gives CDR1 SEHNR, CDR2 FQNEAQ (reference sequence). The length of the CDR3 is 16 residues. CDR3 in DNA: TGTGCCAGCAGCTTCGGCCTAGCGGGAGCATCCTACGAGCAGTACTTC. This encodes CASSFGLAGASYEQYF.

The chain links TRBV6-5 to TRBJ2-5; 9 bases are a match to TRBD1. This CDR3 is built from 15 residues. Germline CDR1 reads MNHEY; CDR2 reads SVGAGI. Losses at the gene ends were 7 bases for V and 12 bases for J; bases not matched to a gene: 18. The CDR3 reads CASTAGVWDRVNEYF. CDR3 coding DNA: TGTGCCAGCACCGCCGGCGTGTGGGACAGGGTGAACGAGTACTTC.

V and J are TRBV7-9 and TRBJ2-2; D is ambiguous. Deletions cut 1 base from V and 15 bases from J, with 9 bases between. This CDR3 region has 11 residues. CDR1 is SEHNR and CDR2 is FQNEAQ in the germline V gene (reference sequence). Written as DNA, the CDR3 is TGTGCCAGCAGCTTAGGCGATAGGGTGTTTTTT. It yields the protein CASSLGDRVFF.

This clone appeared a few times. The chain combines TRBV18 with TRBJ2-7, with D unclear. Germline assignment: CDR1 KGHSH and CDR2 LQKENI. The germline V and J ends were trimmed by 1 base and 7 bases, with 17 bases remaining between them. This CDR3 region has 15 residues. The CDR3 protein is CASSPRLGLNLEQYF. DNA for the CDR3: TGTGCCAGCTCACCACGCCTAGGCCTTAATCTAGAGCAGTACTTC.

V and J are TRBV28 and TRBJ2-5; D tentatively reads TRBD1 or TRBD2 (5 bases each). Germline loops: CDR1 MDHEN, CDR2 SYDVKM. The CDR3 sequence is 11 residues long. CDR3 nucleotide sequence: TGTCTTGGGACCTTCGCAGAGACCCAGTACTTC. Its protein product is CLGTFAETQYF.

The V and J genes are TRBV2 and TRBJ2-5; D is perhaps TRBD2 (5 bases). The CDR3 covers 15 residues. Germline-derived CDR1 and CDR2 are SNHLY and FYNNEI. The ends were cut back, 0 bases at V and 5 bases at J, with 13 bases in the middle. In DNA, the CDR3 is TGTGCCAGCAGTGAAGCGTGGGCTAGCTGGGAGACCCAGTACTTC. It translates to CASSEAWASWETQYF.

V is TRBV6-1 and J is TRBJ2-7; 11 bases line up with TRBD2. The germline V gene encodes CDR1 MNHNS and CDR2 SASEGT. This CDR3 has 14 residues. J was trimmed by 4 bases and V by 7 bases; bases with no gene match: 6. CDR3 DNA: TGTGCCAGCACTCGGACTAGCGGGCTGTACGAGCAGTACTTC. It specifies CASTRTSGLYEQYF.

A single count supports this clone. The V gene is TRBV11-2, the J gene TRBJ1-6, with D uncertain. Trimming shortened V by 0 bases and J by 0 bases, and 9 bases separated the two germline ends. The CDR3 covers 17 residues. The germline gives CDR1 SGHAT, CDR2 FQNNGV. The CDR3 DNA sequence: TGTGCCAGCAGCTTAGATCTCGAGAGCTCCTATAATTCACCCCTCCACTTT. It specifies CASSLDLESSYNSPLHF. The full variable domain, in which reference TRBV11-2 and TRBJ1-6 provide the parts outside the CDR3, is EAGVAQSPRYKIIEKRQSVAFWCNPISGHATLYWYQQILGQGPKLLIQFQNNGVVDDSQLPKDRFSAERLKGVDSTLKIQPAKLEDSAVYLCASSLDLESSYNSPLHFGNGTRLTVT.

Of note for this clone: Other DNA sequences in this sample translate to the same CDR3. This chain connects TRBV6-5 to TRBJ1-5; D ambiguous. This CDR3 region has 14 residues. From germline, CDR1 is MNHEY and CDR2 SVGAGI. Deletions cut 4 bases from V and 2 bases from J, with 9 bases between. The DNA for the CDR3 is TGTGCCAGCAGTTCCAGGACTGGCAATCAGCCCCAGCATTTT. This codes for CASSSRTGNQPQHF.

The V call is TRBV9, the J call TRBJ2-6; D is perhaps TRBD1 or TRBD2 (6 bases each). CDR1 is SGDLS, CDR2 YYNGEE, per germline. Trimming removed 4 bases at V and 5 bases at J, with 10 bases between. The CDR3 has 14 amino acids. CDR3 sequence reads: CASSPGARANVLTF. CDR3 DNA: TGTGCCAGCAGCCCGGGGGCAAGGGCCAACGTCCTGACTTTC.

V and J are TRBV7-2 and TRBJ2-7, with D unclear. Germline CDR1 reads SGHTA; CDR2 reads FQGNSA. The CDR3 extends over 15 amino acids. V lost 5 bases to trimming and J lost 4 bases, with 18 bases between them. CDR3 region: CASSALGGVLYEQYF. As DNA, the CDR3 is TGTGCCAGCAGCGCCCTAGGTGGAGTGCTATACGAGCAGTACTTC.

The chain recombines TRBV5-5 with TRBJ2-3; 9 bases are a match to TRBD2. The germline V gene encodes CDR1 SGHKS and CDR2 YYEKEE (reference sequence). The CDR3 length is 16 residues. Trimming at V came to 0 bases and at J to 2 bases, leaving 4 bases not matched to a gene. The CDR3 sequence is CASSLGASGATDTQYF. The CDR3 coding sequence is TGTGCCAGCAGCTTGGGGGCTAGCGGGGCCACAGATACGCAGTATTTT.

The chain combines TRBV7-2 with TRBJ2-7, with D perhaps given as TRBD1 or TRBD2 (5 bases each). The CDR3 spans 15 residues. Trimming removed 1 base from V and 6 bases from J, with 16 bases in between. Per germline, CDR1 SGHTA and CDR2 FQGNSA. The CDR3: CASSLGGSSRSEQYF. The CDR3 bases are TGTGCCAGCAGCTTAGGGGGGTCTAGCCGCAGCGAGCAGTACTTC.

This clone was counted once. This chain uses TRBV9 with TRBJ2-2, with D possibly matching TRBD1 (6 bases). Germline CDR1 and CDR2: SGDLS and YYNGEE. Trimming removed 3 bases at V and 1 base at J, with 13 bases between. CDR3 length: 16 amino acids. DNA for the CDR3: TGTGCCAGCAGCGGCCGGACAGCCCAGAACACCGGGGAGCTGTTTTTT. Translation gives CASSGRTAQNTGELFF.

V usage is TRBV19 and J usage is TRBJ1-4, with 8 bases matching TRBD1. CDR1 is LNHDA and CDR2 is SQIVND in the germline V gene (reference sequence). J gave up 2 bases and V 2 bases, and 4 bases lay outside the gene matches. The CDR3 is 16 residues long. The CDR3 DNA sequence: TGTGCCAGTAGTATAATCGGACAGGGCACTAATGAAAAACTGTTTTTT. It specifies CASSIIGQGTNEKLFF. The variable domain in full, with the rest retrieved from reference TRBV19 and TRBJ1-4, is DGGITQSPKYLFRKEGQNVTLSCEQNLNHDAMYWYRQDPGQGLRLIYYSQIVNDFQKGDIAEGYSVSREKKESFPLTVTSAQKNPTAFYLCASSIIGQGTNEKLFFGSGTQLSVL.

The J gene is TRBJ2-7, the V gene TRBV2; 11 nucleotides match TRBD1. The CDR3 has 18 residues. Germline CDR1 is SNHLY and CDR2 is FYNNEI. Germline trimming cut 2 bases from V and 5 bases from J; bases unmatched to any gene: 14. This chain's CDR3 is CASSEWSKSGTGGHEQYF. As DNA, the CDR3 is TGTGCCAGCAGTGAATGGAGTAAGTCCGGGACAGGGGGTCACGAGCAGTACTTC.

The rearrangement uses TRBV6-5 and TRBJ2-2; a possible D gene is TRBD2 (6 bases). V lost 7 bases and J lost 1, with 7 bases in between. This CDR3 comprises 13 residues. In germline, CDR1 is MNHEY, CDR2 SVGAGI. CDR3 bases: TGTGCCAGCATGCGGGGGAACACCGGGGAGCTGTTTTTT. Its protein is CASMRGNTGELFF.

The chain combines TRBV7-2 with TRBJ1-1; tentative D call: TRBD1 (5 bases). This CDR3 has 13 residues. Trimming took off 5 bases at V and 4 bases at J, with 11 bases between the two ends. Germline lookup yields CDR1 SGHTA and CDR2 FQGNSA. The DNA for the CDR3 is TGTGCCAGCAGCGACCGGGGGGGCACTGAAGCTTTCTTT. This codes for CASSDRGGTEAFF.

J is TRBJ1-5 and V is TRBV18; TRBD1 agrees at 8 bases. The CDR3 covers 16 residues. Germline V gene sequence: CDR1 KGHSH, CDR2 LQKENI. Trimming took 3 bases from V and 3 from J; bases not matched to a gene: 7. CDR3 sequence reads: CASSPAGTGINQPQHF. CDR3 in DNA: TGTGCCAGCTCACCTGCCGGGACAGGAATCAATCAGCCCCAGCATTTT.

This chain links TRBV2 with TRBJ2-1, with D hard to call. The CDR3 contains 13 residues. Trimming stripped 3 bases from V and 15 bases from J, with 18 bases between. Germline values: CDR1 SNHLY, CDR2 FYNNEI. The CDR3 region is CASSDGPAMTMFF. In DNA form, the CDR3 reads TGTGCCAGCAGTGACGGCCCAGCTATGACCATGTTCTTC.

The chain links TRBV27 to TRBJ1-2, with 9 bases that match TRBD1. V shed 5 bases, J shed 8 bases, and the junction held 12 bases outside the gene matches. The CDR3 has 15 amino acids. CDR1 MNHEY and CDR2 SMNVEV come from the germline V gene (reference sequence). The CDR3 DNA reads as TGTGCCAGCAGTCCAAGGGACAGGGCGAAAAGAGGCTACACCTTC. It codes for CASSPRDRAKRGYTF.

The chain employs TRBV18 and TRBJ1-2; D remains unclear. Germline CDR1 reads KGHSH; CDR2 reads LQKENI. V was shortened by 0 bases and J by 4 bases, with 15 bases between the two germline ends. The CDR3 contains 16 residues. The CDR3 nucleotides read TGTGCCAGCTCACCACCGGGCTCGGGTTGGAGCTATGGCTACACCTTC. This codes for CASSPPGSGWSYGYTF.

This clone showed up just a few times. The V and J genes are TRBV5-6 and TRBJ2-5; 9 positions match TRBD2. This CDR3 contains 17 residues. Germline V CDR1 and CDR2: SGHDT, YYEEEE. Losses at the gene ends were 3 bases for V and 7 bases for J; bases not matched to a gene: 16. DNA for the CDR3: TGTGCCAGCAGCTACCGAGGGACTAGCACGGGTTTTTGGACCCAGTACTTC. Its translation: CASSYRGTSTGFWTQYF.